Here is one TCR delta chain with its context. The TCRdb record carries a much larger clone's protein, which differs from this DNA's translation at residue 9; a read error is the likely cause, and the protein listed here is the DNA translation. The CDR3 is made up of 15 amino acids. Germline lookup yields CDR1 TSWWSYY and CDR2 QGS. TCRdb re-analyzed the multiplex PCR reads via CATT. The table lists tens of thousands of delta-chain clones, over 1.5% of them singletons. Gammadelta T cells were flow-sorted from PBMC into Vgamma9/Vdelta2+ and Vdelta2-negative populations for bulk analysis. The sample comes from a study of γδ T cells in repeated Plasmodium falciparum infection.

This chain uses TRDV1 with TRDJ1; D gene unclear. The receptor was derived from a pool of human donors (malaria-infected and uninfected, not separated). Sequencing was performed on gamma-delta T cells from blood. CDR3 bases: TGTGCTCTTGGGAAACTGAGGGGTCCGCGGGATAAACTCATCTTT. Protein: CALGKLRGPRDKLIF.